This T cell receptor beta chain was retrieved from a study of blood T cells in healthy people across ages. About the study: About one barcoded beta molecule per two T cells came from capture by template switching.

This clonotype was seen a handful of times. In germline, CDR1 is KGHSH, CDR2 LQKENI. The CDR3 runs to 16 residues. V shed 6 bases and J shed 7 bases, with 21 bases lying between them. A second PCR, run for roughly 7 to 12 cycles, used a sample-barcoded 5' primer plus a J-beta primer mix. Every molecule of cDNA carried a tag from a template-switch adaptor with 12 random nucleotides. TCRdb called the 5' RACE reads again in MiXCR, with one record for every CDR3 protein. The repertoire has 700,000 to 850,000 distinct CDR3 sequences, about 36% of them found once; the top ten carry about an eighth. The chain couples TRBV18 to TRBJ1-4; no reliable D call. The origin of this receptor is a man aged 18 to 29 in good health. Sequences were obtained from blood. CDR3 region: CASSLIPGLFLEKLFF. In DNA, the CDR3 is TGTGCCAGCTCCCTGATACCGGGCCTCTTCCTTGAAAAACTGTTTTTT.